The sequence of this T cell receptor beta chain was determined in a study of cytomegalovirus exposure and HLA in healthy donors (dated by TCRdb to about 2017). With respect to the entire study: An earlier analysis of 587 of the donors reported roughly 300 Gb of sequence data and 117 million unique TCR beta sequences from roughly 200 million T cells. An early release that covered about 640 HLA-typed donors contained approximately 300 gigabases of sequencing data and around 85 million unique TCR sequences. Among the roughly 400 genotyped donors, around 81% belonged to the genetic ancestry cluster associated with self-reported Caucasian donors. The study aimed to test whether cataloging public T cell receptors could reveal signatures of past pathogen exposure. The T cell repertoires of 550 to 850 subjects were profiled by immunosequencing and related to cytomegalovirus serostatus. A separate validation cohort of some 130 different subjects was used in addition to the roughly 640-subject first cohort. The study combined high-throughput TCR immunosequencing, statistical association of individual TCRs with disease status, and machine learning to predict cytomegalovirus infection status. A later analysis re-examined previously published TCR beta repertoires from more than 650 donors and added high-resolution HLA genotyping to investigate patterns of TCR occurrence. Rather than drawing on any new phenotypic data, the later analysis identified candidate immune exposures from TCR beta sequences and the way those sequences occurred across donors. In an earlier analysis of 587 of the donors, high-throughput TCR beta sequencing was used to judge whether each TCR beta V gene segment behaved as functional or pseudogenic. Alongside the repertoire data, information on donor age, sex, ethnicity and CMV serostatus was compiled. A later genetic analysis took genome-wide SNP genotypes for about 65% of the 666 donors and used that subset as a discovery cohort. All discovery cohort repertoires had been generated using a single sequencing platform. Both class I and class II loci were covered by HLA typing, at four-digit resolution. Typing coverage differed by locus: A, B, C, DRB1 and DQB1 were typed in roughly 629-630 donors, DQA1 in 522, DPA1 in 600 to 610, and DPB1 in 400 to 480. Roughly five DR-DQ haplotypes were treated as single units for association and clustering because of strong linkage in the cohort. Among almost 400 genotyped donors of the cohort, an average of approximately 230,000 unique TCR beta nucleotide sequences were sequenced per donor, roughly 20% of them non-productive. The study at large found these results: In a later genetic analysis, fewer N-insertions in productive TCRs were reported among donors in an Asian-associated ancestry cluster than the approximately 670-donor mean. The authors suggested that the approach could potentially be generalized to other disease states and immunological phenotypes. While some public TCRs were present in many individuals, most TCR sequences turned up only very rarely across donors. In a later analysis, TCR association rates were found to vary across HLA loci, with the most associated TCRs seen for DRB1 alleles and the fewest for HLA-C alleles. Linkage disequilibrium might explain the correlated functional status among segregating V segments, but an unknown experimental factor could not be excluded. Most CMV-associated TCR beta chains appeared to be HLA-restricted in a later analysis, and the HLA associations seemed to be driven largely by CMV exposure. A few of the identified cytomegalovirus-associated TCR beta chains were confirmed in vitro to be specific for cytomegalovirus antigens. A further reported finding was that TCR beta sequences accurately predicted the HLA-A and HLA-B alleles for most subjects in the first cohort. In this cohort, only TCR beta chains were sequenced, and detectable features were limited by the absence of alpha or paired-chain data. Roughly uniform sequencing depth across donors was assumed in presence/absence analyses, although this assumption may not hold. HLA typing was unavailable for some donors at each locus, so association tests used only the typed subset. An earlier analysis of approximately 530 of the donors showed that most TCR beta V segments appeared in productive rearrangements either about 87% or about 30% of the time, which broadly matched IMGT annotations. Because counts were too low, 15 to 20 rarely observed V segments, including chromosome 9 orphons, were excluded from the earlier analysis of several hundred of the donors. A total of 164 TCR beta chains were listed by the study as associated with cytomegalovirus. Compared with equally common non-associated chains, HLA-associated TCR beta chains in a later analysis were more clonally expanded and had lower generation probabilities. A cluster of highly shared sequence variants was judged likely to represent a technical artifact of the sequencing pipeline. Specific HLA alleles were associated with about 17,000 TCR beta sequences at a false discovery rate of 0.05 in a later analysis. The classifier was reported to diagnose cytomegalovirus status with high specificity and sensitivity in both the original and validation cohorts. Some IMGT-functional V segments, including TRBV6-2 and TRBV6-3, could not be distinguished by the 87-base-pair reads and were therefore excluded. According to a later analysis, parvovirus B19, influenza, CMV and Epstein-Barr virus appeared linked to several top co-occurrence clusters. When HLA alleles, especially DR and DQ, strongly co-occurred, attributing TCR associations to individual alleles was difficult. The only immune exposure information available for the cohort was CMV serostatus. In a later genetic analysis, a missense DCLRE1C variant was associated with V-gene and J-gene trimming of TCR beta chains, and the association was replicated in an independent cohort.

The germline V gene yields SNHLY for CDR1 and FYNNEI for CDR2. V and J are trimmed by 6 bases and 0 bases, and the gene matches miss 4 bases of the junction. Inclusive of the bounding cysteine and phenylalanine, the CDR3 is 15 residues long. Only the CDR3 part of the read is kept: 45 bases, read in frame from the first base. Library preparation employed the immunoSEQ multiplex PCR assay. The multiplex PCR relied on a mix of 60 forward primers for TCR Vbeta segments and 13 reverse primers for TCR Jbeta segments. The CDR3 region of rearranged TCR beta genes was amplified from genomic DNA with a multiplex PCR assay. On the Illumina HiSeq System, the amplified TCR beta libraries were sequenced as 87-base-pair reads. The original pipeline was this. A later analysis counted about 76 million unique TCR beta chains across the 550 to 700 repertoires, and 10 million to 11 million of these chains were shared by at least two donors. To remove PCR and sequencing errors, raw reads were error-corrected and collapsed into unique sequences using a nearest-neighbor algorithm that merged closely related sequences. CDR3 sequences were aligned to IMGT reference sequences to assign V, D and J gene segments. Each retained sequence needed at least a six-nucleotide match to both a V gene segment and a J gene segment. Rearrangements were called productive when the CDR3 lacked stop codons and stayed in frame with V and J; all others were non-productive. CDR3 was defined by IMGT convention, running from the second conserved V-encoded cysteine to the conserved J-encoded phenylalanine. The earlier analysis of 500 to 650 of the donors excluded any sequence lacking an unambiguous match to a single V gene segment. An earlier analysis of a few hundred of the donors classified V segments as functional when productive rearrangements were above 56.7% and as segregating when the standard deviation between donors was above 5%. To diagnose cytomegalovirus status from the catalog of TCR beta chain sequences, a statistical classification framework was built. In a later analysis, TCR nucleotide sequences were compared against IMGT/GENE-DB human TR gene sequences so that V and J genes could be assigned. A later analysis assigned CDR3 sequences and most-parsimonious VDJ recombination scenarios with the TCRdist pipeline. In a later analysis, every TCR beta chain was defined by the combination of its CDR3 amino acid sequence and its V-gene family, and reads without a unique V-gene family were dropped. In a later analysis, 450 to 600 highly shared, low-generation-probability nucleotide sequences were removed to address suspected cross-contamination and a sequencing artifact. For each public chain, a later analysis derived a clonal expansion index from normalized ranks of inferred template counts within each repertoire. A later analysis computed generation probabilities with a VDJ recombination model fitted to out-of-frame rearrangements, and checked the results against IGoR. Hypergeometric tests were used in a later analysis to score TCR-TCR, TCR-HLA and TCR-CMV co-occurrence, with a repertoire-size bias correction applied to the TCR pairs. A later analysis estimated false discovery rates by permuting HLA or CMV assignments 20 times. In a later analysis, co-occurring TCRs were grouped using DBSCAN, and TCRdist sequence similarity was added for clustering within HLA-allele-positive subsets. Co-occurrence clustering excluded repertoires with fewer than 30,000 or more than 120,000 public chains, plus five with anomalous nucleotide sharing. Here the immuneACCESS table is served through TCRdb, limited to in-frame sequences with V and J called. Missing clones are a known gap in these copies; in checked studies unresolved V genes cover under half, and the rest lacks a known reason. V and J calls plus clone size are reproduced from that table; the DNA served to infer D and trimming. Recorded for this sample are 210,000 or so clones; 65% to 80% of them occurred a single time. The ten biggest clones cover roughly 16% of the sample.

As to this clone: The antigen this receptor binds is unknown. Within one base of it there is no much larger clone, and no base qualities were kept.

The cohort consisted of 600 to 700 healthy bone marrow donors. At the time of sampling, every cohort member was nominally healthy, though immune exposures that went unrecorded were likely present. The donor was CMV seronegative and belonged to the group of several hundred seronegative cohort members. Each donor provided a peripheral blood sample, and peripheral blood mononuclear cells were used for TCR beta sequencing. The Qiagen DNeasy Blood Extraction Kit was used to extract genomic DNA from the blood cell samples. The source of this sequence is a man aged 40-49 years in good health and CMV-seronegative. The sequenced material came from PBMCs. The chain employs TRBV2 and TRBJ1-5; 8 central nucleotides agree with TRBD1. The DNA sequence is TGTGCCAGCAGCTTTGACAGGGGTAGCAATCAGCCCCAGCATTTT. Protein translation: CASSFDRGSNQPQHF. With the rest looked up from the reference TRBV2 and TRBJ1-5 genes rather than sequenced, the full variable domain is EPEVTQTPSHQVTQMGQEVILRCVPISNHLYFYWYRQILGQKVEFLVSFYNNEISEKSEIFDDQFSVERPDGSNFTLKIRSTKLEDSAMYFCASSFDRGSNQPQHFGDGTRLSIL.